This paragraph reports one T cell receptor (beta chain). This sample stems from a study of technical replicates of blood from a few donors. Generated by immunoSEQ multiplex PCR, the TCRdb table keeps only in-frame clones and is missing some. Of 60,000 to 90,000 clones listed, roughly 97% were seen once; the top ten hold 0.2% to 0.25%. Deletions cut 4 bases from V and 1 base from J, with 8 bases between. There are 14 residues in the CDR3. Germline-derived CDR1 and CDR2 are MNHNS and SASEGT. Sample: T cells isolated from PBMCs. This TCR was recovered from a human donor in good health. The chain combines TRBV6-1 with TRBJ2-1; no clear D. The CDR3 nucleotides read TGTGCCAGCAGTGGGGCAGTATCCTACAATGAGCAGTTCTTC. Translation gives CASSGAVSYNEQFF.